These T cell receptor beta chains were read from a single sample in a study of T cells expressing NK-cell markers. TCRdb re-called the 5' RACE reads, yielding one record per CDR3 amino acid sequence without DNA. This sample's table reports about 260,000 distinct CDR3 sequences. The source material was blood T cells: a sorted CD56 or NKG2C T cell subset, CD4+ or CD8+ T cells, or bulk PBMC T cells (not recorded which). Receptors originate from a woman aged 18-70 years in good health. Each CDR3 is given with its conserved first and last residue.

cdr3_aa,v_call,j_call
CSARDPRGNTGELFF,TRBV20-1,TRBJ2-2
CASSPLRGAGELFF,TRBV3-1,TRBJ2-2
CASSLGGQRKETQYF,TRBV5-1,TRBJ2-5
CASSQLAAQETQYF,TRBV18,TRBJ2-5
CATSSIRLKTEAFF,TRBV15,TRBJ1-1
CAIRGGETQYF,TRBV10-3,TRBJ2-5
CASSLEGRVDTQYF,TRBV5-1,TRBJ2-3
CSVTMIQETQYF,TRBV29-1,TRBJ2-5
CASSLGVGRGLAKNIQYF,TRBV11-2,TRBJ2-4
CSARLPPGEGGGTGELFF,TRBV20-1,TRBJ2-2